Listed here are 21 T cell receptor beta chains from one sample, sequenced in a study of cytomegalovirus exposure and HLA in healthy donors. Primers for the PCR totalled 60 Vbeta and 13 Jbeta. TCRdb keeps only in-frame clones here, not all; method: immunoSEQ multiplex PCR. The sample carries 95,000 to 150,000 clones, over 50% recorded once. The sample consisted of PBMCs. The receptors derive from a woman aged 40 to 50 in good health and CMV-seropositive.

The V gene is TRBV13, the J gene TRBJ2-7; D is perhaps TRBD1 (5 bases). V shed 0 bases and J shed 0 bases, with 12 bases lying between them. Germline assignment: CDR1 PRHDT and CDR2 FYEKMQ (reference sequence). The length of the CDR3 is 16 residues. CDR3 region: CASSLGGAVSSYEQYF. The CDR3 region has the DNA TGTGCCAGCAGCTTAGGAGGGGCCGTAAGCTCCTACGAGCAGTACTTC.

The chain couples TRBV5-1 to TRBJ2-5; TRBD2 aligns across 10 bases. This CDR3 region has 15 residues. CDR1 and CDR2 from the germline V gene are SGHRS and YFSETQ. Trimming removed 5 bases from V and 5 bases from J; junction bases left unmatched: 9. The CDR3 nucleotides read TGCGCCAGCAGATCGACTAGCGGGCTGCGGGAGACCCAGTACTTC. The encoded protein is CASRSTSGLRETQYF.

The chain has TRBV30 and TRBJ1-6; weak D call: TRBD1 (6 bases). This CDR3 is 14 amino acids long. The V gene's germline CDR1 is GTSNPN and CDR2 SVGIG (reference sequence). The V end lost 4 bases, the J end lost 5 bases, and 12 bases lay between the germline ends. The CDR3 sequence is CAWTFGQNNSPLHF. In DNA form, the CDR3 reads TGTGCCTGGACGTTTGGACAGAATAATTCACCCCTCCACTTT.

This clone came up many times. The genes are TRBV6-1 and TRBJ1-4, with D unresolved. The germline V gene has CDR1 MNHNS and CDR2 SASEGT. The V and J ends lost 0 bases and 3 bases respectively, with 8 bases between them. CDR3 length: 15 amino acids. The CDR3 region has the DNA TGTGCCAGCAGTGAAGCGATCGGTTCTAATGAAAAACTGTTTTTT. It is translated as CASSEAIGSNEKLFF.

The count of this clone is one. The CDR3 reads CASSQGFGHYGYTF. The CDR3 coding sequence is TGTGCCAGCAGCCAAGGATTTGGCCACTATGGCTACACCTTC. The V gene is TRBV14, the J gene TRBJ1-2, with D uncertain. V was shortened by 1 base and J by 3 bases, with 9 bases between the two germline ends. The CDR3 is 14 amino acids. From germline, CDR1 is SGHDN and CDR2 FVKESK.

The J gene is TRBJ2-2, the V gene TRBV6-1; D gene ambiguous. CDR1 is MNHNS and CDR2 is SASEGT in the germline V gene. The CDR3 totals 16 residues. V lost 1 base and J 2 bases, leaving 11 bases between the germline ends. In DNA form, the CDR3 reads TGTGCCAGCAGTGAAGGAACAGCTGATAACACCGGGGAGCTGTTTTTT. Translating it yields CASSEGTADNTGELFF.

This clone has only one observation. The chain combines TRBV6-5 with TRBJ2-2; 8 bases map to TRBD1. The germline CDR1 and CDR2 sequences are MNHEY and SVGAGI. This CDR3 is built from 14 residues. J was trimmed by 7 bases and V by 5 bases; bases with no gene match: 6. The DNA of the CDR3 is TGTGCCAGCAGTCTCGGACAGGGAGGCGGGGAGCTGTTTTTT. Its protein is CASSLGQGGGELFF.

This clone has just a few counts. The V gene is TRBV6-1, the J gene TRBJ2-7, with TRBD1 as a possible D gene (5 bases). CDR3 length: 15 residues. Per germline, CDR1 MNHNS and CDR2 SASEGT. V was pared by 3 bases and J by 7 bases, with 19 bases between. The CDR3 is CASSEFAGLPSEQYF. DNA for the CDR3: TGTGCCAGCAGTGAGTTTGCAGGGCTCCCGAGTGAGCAGTACTTC.

This clone was seen a single time. The gene calls are TRBV6-1 and TRBJ1-2; TRBD1 matches at 9 bases. This CDR3 contains 15 residues. The germline V gene encodes CDR1 MNHNS and CDR2 SASEGT. Unmatched junction bases numbered 12, after V lost 6 bases and J lost 7 bases. The CDR3 sequence: CASSHLLTGGGGYTF. The CDR3 coding sequence is TGTGCCAGCAGCCACCTACTGACAGGGGGTGGTGGCTACACCTTC.

In nucleotides, the CDR3 is TGTGCCAGCAGCGTACAGGGCGACTATGGCTACACCTTC. Translating it yields CASSVQGDYGYTF. The chain joins TRBV11-2 to TRBJ1-2, with D tentatively TRBD1 (6 bases). Trimming removed 5 bases from V and 3 bases from J, with 10 bases in between. From germline, CDR1 is SGHAT and CDR2 FQNNGV. This CDR3 is 13 amino acids long.

V is TRBV12-5 and J is TRBJ2-1; 9 nucleotides align to TRBD2. J lost 4 bases, V lost 0 bases, and 4 bases had no gene match. The germline gives CDR1 LGHNT, CDR2 FRNRAP. CDR3 length equals 16 residues. This CDR3 reads CASGLVMRGGYNEQFF. DNA for the CDR3: TGTGCTAGTGGTTTGGTAATGCGGGGGGGTTACAATGAGCAGTTCTTC.

V gene TRBV28 combines with J gene TRBJ1-5; D is unclear. Trimming removed 0 bases at V and 5 bases at J, with 5 bases between. Germline V gene sequence: CDR1 MDHEN, CDR2 SYDVKM. The CDR3 length is 13 residues. The CDR3 sequence is CASSLWADQPQHF. CDR3 DNA: TGTGCCAGCAGTTTATGGGCCGATCAGCCCCAGCATTTT.

The rearrangement uses TRBV6-6 and TRBJ2-3; 8 bases agree with TRBD2. Germline V gives CDR1 MNHNY, CDR2 SVGAGI (reference sequence). With V trimmed by 6 bases and J by 1 base, 3 bases remained unmatched. The CDR3 runs 14 residues. CDR3 residues: CASSLLAGTDTQYF. The DNA for the CDR3 is TGTGCCAGCAGCTTACTAGCGGGCACAGATACGCAGTATTTT.

The chain carries TRBV6-5 and TRBJ1-1, with D unclear. Looked up from germline, CDR1 is MNHEY and CDR2 is SVGAGI. V dropped 2 bases and J dropped 2 bases, with 9 bases sitting between them. This CDR3 contains 14 residues. Written as DNA, the CDR3 is TGTGCCAGCAGTTACAGCAACAGCAACACTGAAGCTTTCTTT. The encoded protein is CASSYSNSNTEAFF.

The gene calls are TRBV10-2 and TRBJ2-7; 12 nucleotides line up with TRBD2. Losses at the gene ends were 6 bases for V and 0 bases for J; bases not matched to a gene: 6. Germline V gene data show CDR1 as WSHSY and CDR2 as SAAADI. The CDR3 is made up of 16 amino acids. The CDR3 reads CASRGLAGQSSYEQYF. CDR3 coding DNA: TGCGCCAGCAGGGGACTAGCGGGCCAGAGCTCCTACGAGCAGTACTTC.

The chain couples TRBV6-5 to TRBJ1-2, with D uncertain. CDR3 size: 12 residues. CDR1 is MNHEY, CDR2 SVGAGI, per germline. V lost 0 bases to trimming and J lost 6 bases, with 5 bases between them. CDR3 nucleotides: TGTGCCAGCAGTTACTCCGGGGATGGCTACACCTTC. It translates to CASSYSGDGYTF.

J is TRBJ2-7 and V is TRBV19; D not resolved. The CDR3 contains 11 residues. CDR1 and CDR2 (germline): LNHDA, SQIVND (reference sequence). The V end was cut by 4 bases, the J end by 6 bases, with 7 bases between. The CDR3 reads CASSKQSEQYF. The CDR3 DNA follows: TGTGCCAGTAGTAAACAGAGCGAGCAGTACTTC.

This chain joins TRBV15 and TRBJ1-5, with 10 bases that match TRBD1. V shed 1 base, J shed 7 bases, and the junction held 4 bases outside the gene matches. Germline V gene lookup returns CDR1 LNHNV and CDR2 YYDKDF (reference sequence). The CDR3 runs 15 residues. The CDR3 sequence is CATSRVTGGEQPQHF. The CDR3 bases are TGTGCCACCAGCAGAGTGACAGGGGGCGAACAGCCCCAGCATTTT.

The V call is TRBV5-1, the J call TRBJ2-5, with 7 bases fitting TRBD2. Germline V gene sequence: CDR1 SGHRS, CDR2 YFSETQ. The CDR3 has 14 amino acids. Losses at the gene ends were 3 bases for V and 2 bases for J; bases not matched to a gene: 4. The CDR3 bases are TGCGCCAGCAGCTCTAGCGGAATTCAAGAGACCCAGTACTTC. It specifies CASSSSGIQETQYF.

The chain carries TRBV28 and TRBJ2-7; possible D gene TRBD2, 6 bases. Trimming removed 1 base from V and 4 bases from J, with 17 bases in between. This CDR3 is built from 16 residues. Germline V lookup: CDR1 MDHEN, CDR2 SYDVKM. The CDR3 nucleotides are TGTGCCAGCAGTTTATACGGAGGGGATCTAGCGTACGAGCAGTACTTC. This sequence encodes CASSLYGGDLAYEQYF.

This clone was found a few times. The chain employs TRBV11-3 and TRBJ2-7; a weak D match, TRBD2 (7 bases). Between the trimmed V and J ends, which lost 1 base and 3 bases, there was a span of 19 bases. Germline CDR1 SGHNT, CDR2 YENEEA. The CDR3 runs 17 residues. CDR3 sequence (DNA): TGTGCCAGCAGCTTAGCGGTTGCGGGGGCCTTCGTCTACGAGCAGTACTTC. Its translation: CASSLAVAGAFVYEQYF.